The clone carrying this T cell receptor (beta chain) was found many times. Antigen unknown. The entry originates in a study of CD8 T cells in ankylosing spondylitis. Findings of the study overall: Disease-linked clones reportedly concentrated significantly in matched ankylosing spondylitis synovial fluid.

TCRdb reprocessed the 5' RACE reads with MiXCR, giving one entry per CDR3 protein. Of around 140,000 distinct CDR3 sequences in the sample, over 9.5% are singletons; the top ten hold roughly 4.3%. The CDR3 consists of 15 residues. V was pared by 0 bases and J by 3 bases, with 9 bases between. Germline lookup yields CDR1 SGHAT and CDR2 FQNNGV. The clonotype comes from a female donor with ankylosing spondylitis or in good health (not recorded which). The sequencing sample was made of blood, either unsorted or a sorted T cell fraction (not recorded which). V and J are TRBV11-2 and TRBJ2-1; no reliable D call. The CDR3 DNA sequence: TGTGCCAGCAGCTTAGATGAAGCGATCTACAATGAGCAGTTCTTC. Its protein product is CASSLDEAIYNEQFF.